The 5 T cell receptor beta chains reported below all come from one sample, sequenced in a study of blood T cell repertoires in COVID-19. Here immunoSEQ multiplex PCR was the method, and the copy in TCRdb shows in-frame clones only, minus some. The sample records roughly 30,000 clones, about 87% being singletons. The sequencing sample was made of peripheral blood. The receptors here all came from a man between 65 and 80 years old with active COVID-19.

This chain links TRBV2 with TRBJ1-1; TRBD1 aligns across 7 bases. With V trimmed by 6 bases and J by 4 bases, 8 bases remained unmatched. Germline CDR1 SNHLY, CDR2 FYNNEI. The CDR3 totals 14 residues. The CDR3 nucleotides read TGTGCCAGCAGACCGACAGGGTATGTCACTGAAGCTTTCTTT. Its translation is CASRPTGYVTEAFF.

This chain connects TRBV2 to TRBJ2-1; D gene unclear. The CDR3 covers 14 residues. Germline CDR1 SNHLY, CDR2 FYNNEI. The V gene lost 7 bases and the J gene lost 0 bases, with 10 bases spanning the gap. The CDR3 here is CASTRLSSYNEQFF. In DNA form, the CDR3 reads TGTGCCAGCACGAGACTCTCCTCCTACAATGAGCAGTTCTTC.

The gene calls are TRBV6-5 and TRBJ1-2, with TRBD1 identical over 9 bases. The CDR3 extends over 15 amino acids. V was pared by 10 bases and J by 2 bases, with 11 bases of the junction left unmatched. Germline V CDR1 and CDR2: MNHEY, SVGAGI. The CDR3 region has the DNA TGTGCCATCCTGACAGGGGGGATTGGAAACTATGGCTACACCTTC. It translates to CAILTGGIGNYGYTF.

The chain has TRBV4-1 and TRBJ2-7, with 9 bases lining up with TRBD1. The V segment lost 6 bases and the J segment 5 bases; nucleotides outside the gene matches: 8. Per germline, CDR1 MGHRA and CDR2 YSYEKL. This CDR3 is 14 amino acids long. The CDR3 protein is CASSIQGAGDEQYF. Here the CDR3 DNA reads TGCGCCAGCAGTATACAGGGGGCTGGCGACGAGCAGTACTTC.

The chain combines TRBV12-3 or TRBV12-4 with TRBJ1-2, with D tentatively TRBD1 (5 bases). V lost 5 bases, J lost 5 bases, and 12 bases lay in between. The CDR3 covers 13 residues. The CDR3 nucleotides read TGTGCCAGCAGTGACAGCCTTTGGTATGGCTACACCTTC. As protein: CASSDSLWYGYTF.